Listed below are T cell receptor beta chains from one sample, sequenced in a study of T cells after yellow fever vaccination. MiXCR was run by TCRdb on the 5' RACE reads, yielding one entry per CDR3 protein. This table holds some 350,000 distinct CDR3 sequences, about 6.2% found once. The sequencing here drew on PBMCs, taken 5 days after the yellow fever booster vaccination. The receptors stem from a man between 25 and 39 years old who received the YFV17D yellow fever vaccine. The CDR3 runs from the conserved cysteine through the conserved F or W. Fields, in order: clone size, D gene, V gene, J gene, CDR3 DNA, CDR3 protein. The D gene is left open where the match is weak. Rows give clone size only sometimes, using once, few, many, or a class for an expanded clone.

few,.,TRBV6-1,TRBJ2-5,TGTGCCAGCAGTGGGAGTAACGGGGCCGGGGAGACCCAGTACTTC,CASSGSNGAGETQYF
.,TRBD2,TRBV20-1,TRBJ2-7,TGCAGTGCGCGTGGGGTGCTAGCGGGCGTCGAGCAGTACTTC,CSARGVLAGVEQYF
many,.,TRBV20-1,TRBJ2-3,TGCAGTGCTAGGACCAGCACAGATACGCAGTATTTT,CSARTSTDTQYF
many,.,TRBV4-3,TRBJ2-3,TGCGCCAGCAGCCAAGAGCCTAGTGTAACAGATACGCAGTATTTT,CASSQEPSVTDTQYF
.,.,TRBV15,TRBJ2-7,TGTGCCACCAGCAGGACTGGAGGGGGAGACGGCTACGAGCAGTACTTC,CATSRTGGGDGYEQYF
many,TRBD2,TRBV18,TRBJ2-1,TGTGCCAGCTCACCCGGGACTAGCGGGACCAATGAGCAGTTCTTC,CASSPGTSGTNEQFF
.,TRBD1,TRBV5-1,TRBJ1-1,TGCGCCAGCAGCTTAGGTCACAGGGGACACACTGAAGCTTTCTTT,CASSLGHRGHTEAFF
.,TRBD2,TRBV10-3,TRBJ2-7,TGTGCCATCAGTGAGTCCGGGACTAGCGGATCGGGGCAGTACTTC,CAISESGTSGSGQYF
few,.,TRBV7-2,TRBJ2-7,TGTGCCAGCAGCCGTCCCGGGACTCACTCCTACGAGCAGTACTTC,CASSRPGTHSYEQYF
.,TRBD1,TRBV5-1,TRBJ2-2,TGCGCCAGCAGCTTGGGCGGGACAGGCAACACCGGGGAGCTGTTTTTT,CASSLGGTGNTGELFF
many,TRBD2,TRBV7-8,TRBJ2-5,TGTGCCAGCAGCTTAGGGGGCGGGAGAGGGTCCGGAGAGACCCAGTACTTC,CASSLGGGRGSGETQYF
few,.,TRBV12-3/TRBV12-4,TRBJ1-5,TGTGCCAGCAGTTTGAAAACAGGGAATGGCAATCAGCCCCAGCATTTT,CASSLKTGNGNQPQHF
many,TRBD1,TRBV4-3,TRBJ1-2,TGCGCCAGCAGCCGGGACAGAGGGGGATTTGGCTACACCTTC,CASSRDRGGFGYTF
many,.,TRBV20-1,TRBJ2-1,TGCAGTGCTAGAGGTGGACTTAATCCAAGCTCCTACAATGAGCAGTTCTTC,CSARGGLNPSSYNEQFF
few,.,TRBV29-1,TRBJ2-1,TGCAGCGTTGCCGGAGGAGGGGCCCTTTCCTACAATGAGCAGTTCTTC,CSVAGGGALSYNEQFF
.,.,TRBV20-1,TRBJ2-4,TGCAGTGCTAGAGGCCTCAAATCTCACATTCAGTACTTC,CSARGLKSHIQYF
many,TRBD1,TRBV10-3,TRBJ2-7,TGTGCCATCAGGGGGACAGCATACGAGCAGTACTTC,CAIRGTAYEQYF
many,.,TRBV20-1,TRBJ2-4,TGCAGTGCTACAGGACAAAACATTCAGTACTTC,CSATGQNIQYF
.,TRBD2,TRBV27,TRBJ2-3,TGTGCCAGCAGCTTCCTCGGACTAGTGAAGTCAGATACGCAGTATTTT,CASSFLGLVKSDTQYF
many,TRBD1,TRBV7-2,TRBJ2-4,TGTGCCAGCAGCCCATCCGGGACAGAACAAAACATTCAGTACTTC,CASSPSGTEQNIQYF